The clone carrying this TCR beta chain was seen ten or more times. Its cognate antigen is unknown. Germline loops: CDR1 SEHNR, CDR2 FQNEAQ (reference sequence). The CDR3 is 12 amino acids. With 2 bases removed from V and 6 bases from J, the gap between germline ends came to 6 bases. The source of the sample is a study of spatial heterogeneity in lung cancer. Using its own MiXCR run on the 5' RACE reads, TCRdb lists one record per CDR3 protein. This sample has some 11,000 distinct CDR3 sequences, with 7.9% found just once. Overall study results and limits: Counts of expanded intratumoral alpha and beta TCRs tracked tumor mutation counts.

Noted time point: sample taken at primary tumor resection. The chain joins TRBV7-9 to TRBJ2-3; no reliable D call. This clonotype was sampled from a female donor with early-stage non-small cell lung cancer. The material was lung tumor tissue, obtained at surgery. The CDR3 spells CASSLSGDTQYF. The CDR3 DNA sequence: TGTGCCAGCAGCTTATCCGGGGATACGCAGTATTTT.